The 13 T cell receptor beta chains below all came from one sample that was sequenced in a study of identical twins. One entry per CDR3 protein, called by TCRdb with MiXCR from the 5' RACE reads. Of 400,000 to 600,000 distinct CDR3 sequences in the sample, 20% to 25% were seen once. This same sample was also part of a study on yellow fever vaccine responses in identical twins.

Sequenced: CD4+ T cells sorted from blood. The source is a woman aged 18-29 years in good health.

This chain joins TRBV7-3 and TRBJ2-1; 9 bases are shared with TRBD1. The V segment lost 4 bases and the J segment 8 bases; nucleotides outside the gene matches: 6. Germline assignment: CDR1 SGHTA and CDR2 FQGTGA. This CDR3 has 14 residues. The CDR3 DNA sequence: TGTGCCAGCAGCTCGACAGGGGGAATCGATGAGCAGTTCTTC. Amino acid sequence: CASSSTGGIDEQFF.

This clonotype was seen more than once but under ten times. This chain connects TRBV27 to TRBJ1-5, with D unresolved. V shed 6 bases and J shed 4 bases, with 10 bases lying between them. Germline V CDR1 and CDR2: MNHEY, SMNVEV (reference sequence). There are 13 residues in the CDR3. CDR3 nucleotides: TGTGCCAGCAGGATTTCTTGGAATCAGCCCCAGCATTTT. This codes for CASRISWNQPQHF.

The chain couples TRBV5-1 to TRBJ2-7, with 8 bases fitting TRBD1. The CDR3 extends over 15 amino acids. CDR1 is SGHRS and CDR2 is YFSETQ in the germline V gene. J gave up 0 bases and V 0 bases, and 2 bases lay outside the gene matches. CDR3 in DNA: TGCGCCAGCAGCTTGGGGGACAGGTTCTCCTACGAGCAGTACGTC. Protein: CASSLGDRFSYEQYV.

This clonotype was found a few times. V gene TRBV3-1 combines with J gene TRBJ1-2; D is unresolved. Germline-derived CDR1 and CDR2 are LGHDT and YNNKEL (reference sequence). The length of the CDR3 is 13 residues. V was cut by 4 bases and J by 4 bases, with 10 bases left in between. CDR3 residues: CASSRGVGYGYTF. CDR3 DNA: TGTGCCAGCAGCCGCGGGGTGGGCTATGGCTACACCTTC.

The chain employs TRBV5-6 and TRBJ1-6, with a tentative D call TRBD1 (6 bases). Per germline, CDR1 SGHDT and CDR2 YYEEEE. The germline V and J ends were trimmed by 1 base and 14 bases, with 19 bases remaining between them. The CDR3 length is 15 residues. The CDR3 spells CASSLKGTPPATLHF. CDR3 coding DNA: TGTGCCAGCAGCTTGAAAGGGACACCCCCAGCAACCCTCCACTTT.

The gene calls are TRBV10-3 and TRBJ2-3, with D unclear. The germline V and J ends were trimmed by 4 bases and 2 bases, with 4 bases remaining between them. In germline, CDR1 is ENHRY, CDR2 SYGVKD. This CDR3 has 12 residues. CDR3 sequence (DNA): TGTGCCATCAGTGGAGACACAGATACGCAGTATTTT. This translates into CAISGDTDTQYF.

This clonotype occurred many times. The rearrangement uses TRBV4-2 and TRBJ1-1, with TRBD1 matching 9 bases. Germline-derived CDR1 and CDR2 are LGHNA and YNFKEQ. The trim removed 1 base at V and 4 bases at J, leaving 10 bases unmatched. The CDR3 is made up of 17 amino acids. This CDR3 reads CASSQGTVGQGVTEAFF. The CDR3 bases are TGTGCCAGCAGCCAAGGAACCGTGGGACAGGGCGTCACTGAAGCTTTCTTT.

The chain links TRBV7-3 to TRBJ2-1; D is ambiguous. Trimming cost V 3 bases and J 0 bases, with 9 bases left between them. This CDR3 contains 15 residues. Germline V lookup: CDR1 SGHTA, CDR2 FQGTGA. The CDR3 sequence is CASSFISSSYNEQFF. In DNA, the CDR3 is TGTGCCAGCAGCTTTATCTCGAGCTCCTACAATGAGCAGTTCTTC.

This clonotype has just one count. J is TRBJ2-3 and V is TRBV10-3; D gene uncertain. Germline assignment: CDR1 ENHRY and CDR2 SYGVKD. The CDR3 consists of 12 residues. The CDR3 DNA reads as TGTGTTGTTCAGGATGGTGCAGATACGCAGTATTTT. Its translation is CVVQDGADTQYF.

The chain combines TRBV27 with TRBJ2-6, with D unclear. Germline CDR1 and CDR2: MNHEY and SMNVEV (reference sequence). This CDR3 region has 14 residues. Trimming cost V 7 bases and J 1 base, with 8 bases left between them. The CDR3 here is CASKSVSGANVLTF. The CDR3 bases are TGTGCCAGCAAGTCCGTTTCTGGGGCCAACGTCCTGACTTTC.

This clonotype was seen more than once but under ten times. CDR3 region: CASSQDSGIRSNEQFF. The CDR3 DNA reads TGTGCCAGCAGCCAAGACTCCGGGATAAGATCTAATGAGCAGTTCTTC. This chain links TRBV14 with TRBJ2-1, with D possibly matching TRBD2 (5 bases). V was trimmed by 0 bases and J by 7 bases, leaving 16 bases between them. The CDR3 has 16 residues. CDR1 and CDR2 (germline): SGHDN, FVKESK. The full variable domain, its missing parts supplied by reference TRBV14 and TRBJ2-1, is EAGVTQFPSHSVIEKGQTVTLRCDPISGHDNLYWYRRVMGKEIKFLLHFVKESKQDESGMPNNRFLAERTGGTYSTLKVQPAELEDSGVYFCASSQDSGIRSNEQFFGPGTRLTVL.

V is TRBV2 and J is TRBJ1-4; D might be TRBD1 (6 bases). CDR3 length: 13 amino acids. Deletions cut 4 bases from V and 10 bases from J, with 13 bases between. Per the germline V gene, CDR1 is SNHLY and CDR2 is FYNNEI. CDR3 protein: CASSADRRVKLFF. The CDR3 region has the DNA TGTGCCAGCAGTGCAGACAGGCGGGTAAAACTGTTTTTT.

The table lists this clonotype with a few counts. The chain joins TRBV11-2 to TRBJ2-3; 11 nucleotides agree with TRBD2. The length of the CDR3 is 19 residues. Germline lookup yields CDR1 SGHAT and CDR2 FQNNGV. V lost 0 bases and J lost 2; bases outside the gene matches: 10. This CDR3 reads CASSLDSGRARTSTDTQYF. CDR3 bases: TGTGCCAGCAGCTTAGATAGCGGGAGGGCCCGGACCTCCACAGATACGCAGTATTTT.